One T cell receptor (beta chain) is described in this entry. As yet, its antigen is unknown. This sample was included in a study of OX40 agonist ivuxolimab in advanced cancers. In the study overall: Treatment received earlier with anti-PD-1, anti-PD-L1 or anti-CTLA-4 agents was allowed, and more than 35% had some.

Findings of the study overall: Mean expanded clone counts were higher in CD8+ than CD4+ T cells. Also present in some nonresponders was a low level of normalized T-cell clonal expansion. The study did not work out the antigen specificity of the expanded peripheral T cells.

This CDR3 contains 15 residues. The germline V and J ends were trimmed by 4 bases and 4 bases, with 13 bases remaining between them. Germline values: CDR1 MGHDK, CDR2 SYGVNS. Produced via immunoSEQ multiplex PCR; TCRdb's table is partial and in-frame only. The sample holds about 41,000 clones, approximately 78% seen once. The sequenced sample was CD4+ or CD8+ T cells sorted from blood, obtained in a trial of the OX40 agonist ivuxolimab. The J gene is TRBJ2-2, the V gene TRBV25-1; D is perhaps TRBD1 or TRBD2 (5 bases each). The receptor's source is an adult with an advanced solid tumor such as melanoma, head and neck, liver or kidney cancer. CDR3 amino acids: CASSVGGLSTGELFF. Written as DNA, the CDR3 is TGTGCCAGCAGTGTTGGGGGATTAAGCACCGGGGAGCTGTTTTTT.